These 19 T cell receptor beta chains share one sample of origin, sequenced in a study of identical twins (dated by TCRdb to 2015 to 2016). The method behind the library was 5' RACE. The data were produced on an Illumina HiSeq 2000. Clones were called with MiXCR by TCRdb after fastp trimmed the public reads at Q25, and only in-frame beta chains were retained. Rows are combined by CDR3 protein, so each entry shows the most common genes and DNA. The sample table records 550,000 to 700,000 distinct CDR3 sequences; 21% of these occur just once. Of the sample, roughly 4% falls within the top ten clones. The same sample was also studied in work on T cells expressing NK-cell markers.

Material: PBMCs. The source of these receptors is a young woman in good health.

J is TRBJ2-3 and V is TRBV29-1; the match to TRBD1 covers 9 bases. Germline loops: CDR1 SQVTM, CDR2 ANQGSEA. CDR3 length equals 13 residues. Unmatched junction bases numbered 8, after V lost 7 bases and J lost 6 bases. The CDR3 protein is CSGGTGFMDTQYF. The CDR3, as DNA: TGCAGCGGAGGGACAGGGTTTATGGATACGCAGTATTTT.

The chain is built from TRBV29-1 and TRBJ2-4; TRBD1 agrees at 8 bases. V was pared by 1 base and J by 8 bases, with 7 bases of the junction left unmatched. The CDR3 is 14 amino acids. From germline, CDR1 is SQVTM and CDR2 ANQGSEA. Here the CDR3 DNA reads TGCAGCGTTGAAGTTCGGACAGGGTCTGACATTCAGTACTTC. It yields the protein CSVEVRTGSDIQYF.

The rearrangement links TRBV29-1 to TRBJ2-7, with D perhaps matching TRBD1 (7 bases). The CDR3 length is 11 residues. Germline V gene sequence: CDR1 SQVTM, CDR2 ANQGSEA. The CDR3 DNA sequence: TGCAACGCGGGGACAGACTACGAGCAGTACTTC. It specifies CNAGTDYEQYF.

J is TRBJ1-6 and V is TRBV6-1, with D possibly being TRBD1 (6 bases). Between the trimmed V and J ends, which lost 7 bases and 8 bases, there was a span of 15 bases. Germline CDR1 reads MNHNS; CDR2 reads SASEGT. CDR3 length: 14 amino acids. The CDR3 protein is CASTKGGDYSPLHF. The CDR3 DNA follows: TGTGCCAGCACGAAGGGGGGGGATTATTCACCCCTCCACTTT.

This clonotype was seen a few times. V and J are TRBV6-5 and TRBJ2-7; 9 nucleotides line up with TRBD2. After removal of 0 bases from V and 4 bases from J, the junction contained 4 bases not matched to a gene. The CDR3 runs to 15 residues. Looked up from germline, CDR1 is MNHEY and CDR2 is SVGAGI. The DNA for the CDR3 is TGTGCCAGCAGTTACTCCCTGGCGGGAGGGTACGAGCAGTACTTC. Translated, it gives CASSYSLAGGYEQYF.

This chain uses TRBV5-1 with TRBJ2-7; D could derive from TRBD1 or TRBD2 (5 bases each). The CDR3 spans 15 residues. CDR1 and CDR2 from the germline V gene are SGHRS and YFSETQ. Between the trimmed V and J ends, which lost 1 base and 3 bases, there was a span of 14 bases. CDR3 protein: CASSLTPLRGYEQYF. CDR3 nucleotide sequence: TGCGCCAGCAGCTTGACCCCGCTGAGGGGCTACGAGCAGTACTTC.

Ten or more counts support this clonotype. The rearrangement uses TRBV7-2 and TRBJ2-7, with D perhaps given as TRBD1 or TRBD2 (5 bases each). CDR1 SGHTA and CDR2 FQGNSA come from the germline V gene. V lost 1 base and J lost 4, with 14 bases in between. The CDR3 is 15 amino acids. The CDR3 region has the DNA TGTGCCAGCAGCTTAGGTCAAGGGACGTTTTACGAGCAGTACTTC. Translating gives CASSLGQGTFYEQYF.

The genes are TRBV7-9 and TRBJ2-1; no firm D call. Per the germline V gene, CDR1 is SEHNR and CDR2 is FQNEAQ (reference sequence). The V and J ends lost 5 bases and 4 bases respectively, with 9 bases between them. This CDR3 comprises 13 residues. This chain's CDR3 is CASSPTIYNEQFF. As DNA, the CDR3 is TGTGCCAGCAGCCCTACCATTTACAATGAGCAGTTCTTC.

The chain has TRBV12-3 or TRBV12-4 and TRBJ2-2; D unclear. The ends were cut back, 8 bases at V and 1 base at J, with 14 bases in the middle. There are 15 residues in the CDR3. The CDR3 protein is CASSRRLGNTGELFF. The CDR3 nucleotides read TGTGCCAGCTCCCGCCGGCTAGGGAACACCGGGGAGCTGTTTTTT.

Only a few counts were recorded for this clonotype. The CDR3 region has the DNA TGTGCCAGCAGCCCCACCGACCCAATACTAACCTACGAGCAGTACTTC. Protein: CASSPTDPILTYEQYF. J is TRBJ2-7 and V is TRBV6-1, with D unclear. CDR3 length: 16 residues. Trimming removed 6 bases at V and 2 bases at J, with 20 bases between. Germline CDR1 is MNHNS and CDR2 is SASEGT.

This clonotype was observed a few times. The chain couples TRBV7-2 to TRBJ2-1; D is uncertain. This CDR3 has 13 amino acids. The V end was cut by 5 bases, the J end by 4 bases, with 9 bases between. Germline V CDR1 and CDR2: SGHTA, FQGNSA. Here the CDR3 reads CASSGDRYNEQFF. The CDR3 nucleotides are TGTGCCAGCAGCGGAGATAGGTACAATGAGCAGTTCTTC.

Only a few counts were recorded for this clonotype. This chain connects TRBV5-1 to TRBJ2-3, with D perhaps matching TRBD1 (6 bases). Germline V lookup: CDR1 SGHRS, CDR2 YFSETQ. V lost 0 bases and J lost 5, with 16 bases in between. CDR3 size: 16 residues. CDR3 residues: CASSLGTDTLLDTQYF. CDR3 DNA: TGCGCCAGCAGCTTGGGGACAGACACCCTTTTAGATACGCAGTATTTT.

CDR3 bases: TGTGCCAGCAGCTTCAAAAGTCGGACTGAAGCTTTCTTT. Its translation: CASSFKSRTEAFF. This chain connects TRBV7-2 to TRBJ1-1; D not resolved. The CDR3 totals 13 residues. V was clipped by 3 bases and J by 5 bases, with 10 bases between them. From germline, CDR1 is SGHTA and CDR2 FQGNSA.

This clonotype was picked up many times. The V call is TRBV6-1, the J call TRBJ2-1, with D possibly matching TRBD2 (6 bases). Germline CDR1 reads MNHNS; CDR2 reads SASEGT. CDR3 length: 14 amino acids. Trimming removed 6 bases at V and 9 bases at J, with 18 bases between. In DNA, the CDR3 is TGTGCCAGCAGCCACGTGGGGACTGCCGGTGAGCAGTTCTTC. It yields the protein CASSHVGTAGEQFF.

This clonotype has ten or more counts. CDR3 sequence reads: CASSPQRGFEQYF. The CDR3 bases are TGCGCCAGCAGCCCTCAAAGGGGATTCGAGCAGTACTTC. V is TRBV5-1 and J is TRBJ2-7; TRBD1 is a possible D gene (5 bases). The CDR3 runs to 13 residues. V lost 4 bases and J 6 bases, leaving 14 bases between the germline ends. The germline CDR1 and CDR2 sequences are SGHRS and YFSETQ.

This sequence joins TRBV2 and TRBJ2-3; possible D gene TRBD2, 5 bases. Trimming removed 3 bases at V and 4 bases at J, with 8 bases between. Germline loops: CDR1 SNHLY, CDR2 FYNNEI. The CDR3 covers 13 residues. CDR3 protein: CASSESGPDTQYF. The DNA of the CDR3 is TGTGCCAGCAGTGAGAGCGGCCCAGATACGCAGTATTTT.

In this sample, this clonotype turned up a few times. The V gene is TRBV7-3, the J gene TRBJ2-2; D not certain. V was pared by 3 bases and J by 8 bases, with 10 bases between. CDR3 length: 13 amino acids. The germline V gene has CDR1 SGHTA and CDR2 FQGTGA. The CDR3, as DNA: TGTGCCAGCAGCTTCGCAGACCGGGGGGAGCTGTTTTTT. This sequence encodes CASSFADRGELFF.

This clonotype has a handful of counts. V and J are TRBV5-1 and TRBJ2-7; 14 nucleotides match TRBD2. The length of the CDR3 is 13 residues. The V gene end was trimmed by 5 bases and the J gene end by 6 bases; junction bases not matched to a gene: 1. Germline CDR1 SGHRS, CDR2 YFSETQ. The CDR3 DNA reads TGCGCCAGCAGGGGACTAGCGGGGGCCGAGCAGTACTTC. This translates into CASRGLAGAEQYF.

This clonotype has only a few counts. This rearrangement joins TRBV20-1 to TRBJ2-3; no clear D. The V gene's germline CDR1 is DFQATT and CDR2 SNEGSKA (reference sequence). The CDR3 has 14 amino acids. Trimming left V 5 bases short and J 6 bases short, with 18 bases between. Here the CDR3 DNA reads TGCAGTGCTCTCGGACCCACCACTGTGGATACGCAGTATTTT. Translation: CSALGPTTVDTQYF.